This passage covers 10 T cell receptor beta chains from one sample sequenced in a study of T cells in localized non-small cell lung cancer (dated by TCRdb to about 2020). The library was built by means of the immunoSEQ multiplex PCR assay. As stored in TCRdb, this immuneACCESS dataset retains in-frame rearrangements with V and J assigned. A fraction of the clones does not appear; measured against another copy, unresolved V genes explain less than half of the discrepancy, and the remainder lacks a known reason. This sample comprises some 20,000 clones, 75% to 95% of them detected only once. The ten largest account for around 7% of the sample. The source was peripheral blood, collected before any cancer treatment. The source is a woman aged 40-70 years with stage I lung adenocarcinoma.

This clone showed up just a few times. The chain combines TRBV2 with TRBJ1-5; TRBD1 matches 11 bases. The CDR3 is made up of 15 amino acids. Germline V gene lookup returns CDR1 SNHLY and CDR2 FYNNEI. The junction had 2 bases not matched to a gene; V was cut back by 1 base and J by 6 bases. CDR3 in amino acids: CASSEGTGGVQPQHF. The CDR3 region has the DNA TGTGCCAGCAGTGAAGGGACAGGGGGCGTTCAGCCCCAGCATTTT.

The chain has TRBV18 and TRBJ1-1, with 8 nucleotides matching TRBD1. Germline assignment: CDR1 KGHSH and CDR2 LQKENI. V was clipped by 4 bases and J by 6 bases; unmatched bases: 7. CDR3 size: 14 residues. For the CDR3, the DNA is TGTGCCAGCTCACAATCACAGGGGGAGGCTGAAGCTTTCTTT. It encodes CASSQSQGEAEAFF.

The rearrangement uses TRBV6-4 and TRBJ2-2; D perhaps matches TRBD1 (5 bases). This CDR3 is 14 amino acids long. The V gene's germline CDR1 is MRHNA and CDR2 SNTAGT. V gave up 0 bases and J gave up 6 bases, with 8 bases separating them. The chain's CDR3 is CASSDSIGAGELFF. The DNA of the CDR3 is TGTGCCAGCAGTGACTCAATAGGGGCCGGGGAGCTGTTTTTT.

This chain connects TRBV11-3 to TRBJ2-7; tentatively, D is TRBD2 (5 bases). The CDR3 is 15 residues long. Trimming cost V 1 base and J 0 bases, with 10 bases left between them. CDR1 SGHNT and CDR2 YENEEA come from the germline V gene. The CDR3 here is CASSLGRTNSYEQYF. For the CDR3, the DNA is TGTGCCAGCAGCTTAGGGAGGACGAACTCCTACGAGCAGTACTTC.

This clone was seen more than once but under ten times. CDR3 region: CASSLGSAPSYNEQFF. CDR3 in DNA: TGTGCCAGCAGCTTAGGTAGCGCTCCCTCCTACAATGAGCAGTTCTTC. V and J are TRBV7-2 and TRBJ2-1; D may be TRBD2 (5 bases). CDR1 is SGHTA, CDR2 FQGNSA, per germline. Trimming pared 1 base from V and 0 bases from J, leaving 10 bases between. The length of the CDR3 is 16 residues. The full variable domain, in which reference TRBV7-2 and TRBJ2-1 provide the parts outside the CDR3, is GAGVSQSPSNKVTEKGKDVELRCDPISGHTALYWYRQSLGQGLEFLIYFQGNSAPDKSGLPSDRFSAERTGGSVSTLTIQRTQQEDSAVYLCASSLGSAPSYNEQFFGPGTRLTVL.

The chain recombines TRBV14 with TRBJ2-7, with D hard to call. Between the trimmed V and J ends, which lost 1 base and 0 bases, there was a span of 10 bases. The CDR3 has 15 residues. Germline values: CDR1 SGHDN, CDR2 FVKESK. CDR3 in amino acids: CASSQAPESSYEQYF. In DNA, the CDR3 is TGTGCCAGCAGCCAAGCTCCAGAGAGCTCCTACGAGCAGTACTTC.

The chain uses TRBV6-5 and TRBJ2-1; D is ambiguous. Germline loops: CDR1 MNHEY, CDR2 SVGAGI. The CDR3 spans 13 residues. Trimming left V 2 bases short and J 2 bases short, with 4 bases between. The CDR3 is CASSYDTYNEQFF. The CDR3 nucleotides are TGTGCCAGCAGTTACGACACCTACAATGAGCAGTTCTTC.

CDR3 DNA sequence: TGTGCCAGCAGCTTAAATGCGGACAGGGTCCACGAGCAGTACTTC. Translation gives CASSLNADRVHEQYF. The chain carries TRBV7-9 and TRBJ2-7, with 8 bases matching TRBD1. The length of the CDR3 is 15 residues. Germline trimming cut 2 bases from V and 5 bases from J; bases unmatched to any gene: 8. CDR1 is SEHNR, CDR2 FQNEAQ, per germline (reference sequence).

V and J are TRBV11-3 and TRBJ2-2; D unresolved. Germline assignment: CDR1 SGHNT and CDR2 YENEEA. The CDR3 covers 16 residues. Trimming pared 6 bases from V and 6 bases from J, leaving 20 bases between. The CDR3 loop is CASRRTTPLVSGELFF. The CDR3 region has the DNA TGTGCCAGCAGACGAACTACCCCTTTGGTCTCCGGGGAGCTGTTTTTT.

This chain uses TRBV7-8 with TRBJ2-7, with D possibly matching TRBD2 (5 bases). CDR1 SGHVS and CDR2 FQNEAQ come from the germline V gene. This CDR3 comprises 13 residues. The V gene lost 3 bases and the J gene lost 5 bases, with 11 bases spanning the gap. Written as DNA, the CDR3 is TGTGCCAGCAGCTTGGGGTTCGGGGACGAGCAGTACTTC. Its protein is CASSLGFGDEQYF.